This T cell receptor beta chain was sequenced in a study of T cell responses to AZD1222 COVID-19 vaccine. Method: immunoSEQ multiplex PCR; TCRdb's copy keeps in-frame clones and lacks some. The sample lists around 150,000 clones, 75% to 90% occurring once. Whole-study findings and limits: Spike regions recognized by vaccine-associated CD4 TCRs spanned the protein, led by 160-218 and 743-854. Receipt of two AZD1222 doses was followed by a rise in Spike-specific TCR breadth and depth. Researchers took repertoire samples only after the peak T cell response had come.

Notes on this clone: No antigen is known for it.

Germline CDR1 and CDR2: KGHSH and LQKENI. The V and J ends lost 4 bases and 8 bases respectively, with 17 bases between them. The length of the CDR3 is 14 residues. V and J are TRBV18 and TRBJ1-2; tentatively, D is TRBD1 (5 bases). The receptor was isolated from an adult in good health. This specimen was peripheral blood, taken on day 0 of AZD1222 vaccination. The CDR3 loop is CASSRDGDSWGYTF. The DNA for the CDR3 is TGTGCCAGCTCACGAGATGGGGACTCCTGGGGCTACACCTTC.